This T cell receptor beta chain originates from a study of regulatory T cells in long-lasting Graves disease listed by TCRdb under 2021. As for the study more broadly: Patients with newly diagnosed Graves' disease had been on antithyroid drugs for under 3 months. TCR sequencing covered around 13 persistent and 20 newly diagnosed Graves' disease patients, around 35 samples in total. Peripheral blood TCR sequencing and RNA sequencing compared persistent Graves' disease patients with newly diagnosed Graves' disease patients. The study took place in China and was registered as a clinical trial. Here is what the overall study found, with its caveats: Persistent disease showed preferential use of TRBV28, TRBJ1-2 and TRBJ2-5, whereas newly diagnosed disease favored TRBV20-1 and TRBJ2-1. Patients with persistent disease shared more public clonotypes (around 2,500) than newly diagnosed patients did (more than 900). The authors noted that the small sample size was a limitation that may lower accuracy. Sequencing and analysis were restricted to the TCR beta chain. Because the primary lesion, thyroid tissue, could not be accessed, the study looked at peripheral blood alone. Compared with newly diagnosed patients, patients with persistent Graves' disease had lower TCR Shannon entropy and fewer highly expanded clones, which suggests clonal expansion.

CDR1 SEHNR and CDR2 FQNEAQ were looked up in the germline V gene (reference sequence). Trimming removed 5 bases from V and 1 base from J; the gene matches leave 7 bases unexplained. From the cysteine through the phenylalanine, the CDR3 covers 16 amino acids. The only DNA kept is the CDR3, 48 bases in frame from the first base. The meaning of the sample's time point label: newly diagnosed GD, antithyroid drugs for less than 3 months. For both TCR sequencing and RNA sequencing, RNA was extracted from PBMCs in TRIzol. The diagnosis of Graves' disease was made according to American Thyroid Association guidelines. Patients for the study were recruited at an endocrinology department in Xi'an, China. Each patient gave approximately 9.7 milliliters of peripheral blood, collected in an EDTA anticoagulant tube. Ficoll Paque Plus density gradient separation was used to isolate PBMCs, and no further T cell sorting was done. An Agilent 2100 Bioanalyzer and agarose gel were used to assess RNA quality, and a NanoDrop 2000 was used to measure RNA concentration.

The library relied on multiplex PCR. Sequenced on an Illumina HiSeq 4000. CDR3 regions were amplified by Arm-PCR with iRepertoire HTBI primers to construct TCR beta libraries. Before sequencing, the PCR products went through gel purification. The study's own analysis went as follows. Gene usage analysis of CDR3 amino acid clonotypes used the 60 to 80 TRBV and about 13 TRBJ segments found across samples. COPE and FqMerger were used to merge filtered high-quality paired reads into contigs. BLAST was used to align contigs to IMGT TRBV, TRBD and TRBJ reference genes, with CDR3 defined following IMGT. Any clonotype with a frequency above 0.1% was classified as a highly expanded clone. Shannon entropy was used to measure repertoire diversity, and the Gini coefficient was used to measure V-J evenness. A clonotype found in more than one individual was treated as public. TCRdb ran its own pipeline on the public reads, namely fastp trimming at Q25 and MiXCR clone calling, and kept in-frame beta chains. Rows are unified per CDR3 protein, each entry keeping the most common DNA and genes. These V and J calls are TCRdb output, not the study's own analysis. The sample records 520,000 or so distinct CDR3 sequences, about 12% of which are singletons. Of the sample, approximately 9% falls within the top ten clones.

As for this clonotype: Its cognate antigen has yet to be identified. No much larger clone exists at a distance of one base, and base qualities are not known.

These data also featured in a second study, about T cells in Graves' hyperthyroidism and ophthalmopathy. As the second publication notes: A patient counted as having stable Graves' hyperthyroidism if no progression to ophthalmopathy occurred over 18 months of follow-up. Hyperthyroidism patients were newly diagnosed, had a disease duration of under 2 months, and were aged 18 to 65 years. Exclusion was applied to patients with uncontrolled infections, other autoimmune diseases, pregnancy or lactation. Diagnoses relied on clinical symptoms, serum thyroxine and TRAb, thyroid ultrasound and orbital computed tomography. The first round of RT-PCR for the TCR CDR3 was performed with the HTBI primer set and the Qiagen OneStep RT-PCR kit. Blood samples also contained most of the expanded thyroid clonotypes (frequency above 0.001), which suggests that blood repertoires may reflect thyroid immune responses. A model built on a 13 V-J signature distinguished ophthalmopathy from stable hyperthyroidism, reaching about 88% sensitivity and about 81% specificity in cross-validation and 80%/75% in testing. In validation, the model predicted progression to ophthalmopathy a median of around six months before onset, with 65% to 71% sensitivity and roughly 72% specificity. To identify distinguishing TCR V-J signatures, a discovery cohort of 100 patients was used, comprising some 45 with Graves' ophthalmopathy and 57 with stable Graves' hyperthyroidism. Prospective prediction of ophthalmopathy was tested in an independent validation cohort of 18 to 20 hyperthyroidism patients and around 16 patients who later progressed to ophthalmopathy. The 85 to 100 discovery patients were randomly split 7:3 into training and test sets. Thyroid tissue and blood T-cell repertoires from six Graves' hyperthyroidism patients were also compared in the study. Once sampling was done, hyperthyroidism patients were given methimazole at a starting dose of 30 mg daily, whereas ophthalmopathy patients were given high-dose intravenous methylprednisolone. The libraries were constructed in a second round of multiplex PCR and then size-selected and purified. Sequencing of the libraries was done on an Illumina HiSeq2000 using paired-end 100 bp reads. SOAPnuke was used to process the raw data, throwing out any read that contained adapters or uncalled bases, had a mean Phred below 15, or lacked an exact constant-primer or identifier match. High-quality paired reads were merged with COPE v1.2.5, and unique nucleotide sequences were defined as clonotypes. Clonotypes were aligned to IMGT TRBV, TRBD and TRBJ reference segments using MiTCR v1.1. The analysis included only V-J combinations with a frequency above 0.0001, which together covered 99% to 99.2% of the repertoires. The TCS score was defined as F50 (clonal expansion) divided by E x V (chaos), with BLOSUM62-based TCRdist calculated between CDR3 peptides within each V-J. Welch's t-statistics and random forest reduced fewer than 550 V-J features to 10 to 15, which were used in a naive Bayes classifier (R e1071). Sample size was not statistically predetermined, and blinding of investigators to group allocation was not performed. The paper describes TCR Vbeta CDR3 sequencing of around 140 peripheral blood samples, made up of 40 to 45 ophthalmopathy patients, 70 to 75 hyperthyroidism patients and 17 progressor patients.

The sequenced sample was peripheral blood mononuclear cells (PBMCs), obtained at new diagnosis, from a patient treated with antithyroid drugs. The V and J genes are TRBV7-9 and TRBJ2-1; 8 bases in the junction line up with TRBD2. This TCR came from a young woman with Graves disease. Donor details come from another sample of the same person, matched by shared clones. CDR3 protein: CASSRGGRESYNEQFF. The nucleotides read TGTGCCAGCAGCCGGGGGGGGAGGGAATCCTACAATGAGCAGTTCTTC. Outside the CDR3, residues come from the reference TRBV7-9 and TRBJ2-1 proteins, so the full variable domain is: DTGVSQNPRHKITKRGQNVTFRCDPISEHNRLYWYRQTLGQGPEFLTYFQNEAQLEKSRLLSDRFSAERPKGSFSTLEIQRTEQGDSAMYLCASSRGGRESYNEQFFGPGTRLTVL.